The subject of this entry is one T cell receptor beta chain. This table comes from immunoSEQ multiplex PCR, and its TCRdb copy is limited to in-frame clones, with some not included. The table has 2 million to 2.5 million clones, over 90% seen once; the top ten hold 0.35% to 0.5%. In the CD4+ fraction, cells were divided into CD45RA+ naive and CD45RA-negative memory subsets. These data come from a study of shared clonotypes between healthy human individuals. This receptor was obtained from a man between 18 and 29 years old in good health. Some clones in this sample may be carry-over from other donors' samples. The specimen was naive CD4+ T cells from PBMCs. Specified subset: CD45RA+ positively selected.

CDR3 region: CASSPSYRDEKLFF. In DNA, the CDR3 is TGTGCCAGCAGCCCTTCATACAGGGACGAAAAACTGTTTTTT. The chain couples TRBV7-9 to TRBJ1-4, with D possibly being TRBD1 (6 bases). Per germline, CDR1 SEHNR and CDR2 FQNEAQ (reference sequence). CDR3 length: 14 amino acids. Trimming left V 5 bases short and J 8 bases short, with 15 bases between.